This T cell receptor beta chain was retrieved from a study of blood T cell repertoires in COVID-19 (dated by TCRdb to 2019 to 2021). Turning to the overall study: Collaborator samples came from the United States, Italy and Spain and covered acute and convalescent phases of COVID-19. HLA class I and class II types, where available, came from metadata supplied by the sample provider rather than from assay-based typing. Sample metadata almost always included a de-identified subject ID, COVID-19 status, age in years and sex. Samples came from the ongoing ImmuneRACE study (first 160 participants) plus 1,254 subjects from 6 global collaborators. The dataset comprised deeply sampled blood TCRbeta repertoires from subjects exposed to, actively infected with, or recovered from COVID-19. The prospective study material was composed of cDNA or gDNA derived from T cells, B-cell-depleted T cells, or PBMCs. The repertoires were released in a freely available public database intended as a resource for research on the immune response to SARS-CoV-2.

This clone was observed a handful of times. Its recognized antigen is unknown. No much larger clone exists at a distance of one base, and base qualities are not known. One collaborating source in Seattle enrolled patients during active infection and followed them longitudinally through the course of disease. Collaborating institutions collected whole blood in K2EDTA tubes following their own protocols. Collaborator samples were shipped for TCRbeta analysis as frozen whole blood, isolated PBMCs, or DNA extracted from either sample type. Overall study outcomes, separate from this receptor: The amount of clinical and demographic metadata varied by source and participant and was provided uncurated.

The immunoSEQ Assay, a bias-controlled multiplex PCR, was used to amplify TCRbeta CDR3 regions from genomic DNA. On the study's bioinformatics: Nucleated cell counts per sample were estimated from amplification of reference gene primers within the assay. To quantify the absolute abundance of each unique TCRbeta CDR3 rearrangement, sequence reads were collapsed and filtered. Productive Simpson clonality was computed per sample as the square root of Simpson's diversity index over productive rearrangements. Drawn from immuneACCESS, this table holds only the in-frame rearrangements with V and J called that TCRdb kept. Clones are partly lost; checked studies trace under half to an unresolved V gene and leave the rest unexplained. V and J calls and clone size are copied from that table; D and trimming were computed from the DNA. This sample comprises about 210,000 clones, 75% to 85% of them detected only once. The ten biggest clones cover about 5% of the sample.

There are 15 amino acids in the CDR3, from cysteine to phenylalanine inclusive. Left in the record is the CDR3 DNA by itself, 45 bases read in frame from the first base. Taken from the germline V gene, the CDR1 and CDR2 loops are SGDLS and YYNGEE. Deletion took 3 bases off V and 1 base off J, with a span of 13 bases between the germline ends. The chain uses TRBV9 and TRBJ1-2, with no reliable assignment of the D segment. Sequenced: peripheral blood. The receptor comes from a woman in her 70s with COVID-19, enrolled during active disease. DNA sequence: TGTGCCAGCAGCGGGGGTCTCGGGGTTAACTATGGCTACACCTTC. Its translation reads: CASSGGLGVNYGYTF.